The 10 T cell receptor beta chains below come from one sample, sequenced in a study of early T cells in non-severe SARS-CoV-2 infection. MiXCR, run by TCRdb on the 5' RACE reads, gives a single entry per CDR3 protein. The repertoire has tens of thousands of distinct CDR3 sequences, approximately 11% of them found once; the top ten carry 6.4%. Sequenced: whole blood. These receptor sequences come from an adult who was a healthcare worker with PCR-confirmed SARS-CoV-2 infection or an uninfected control (not recorded which).

This clonotype was counted between two and nine times. The chain recombines TRBV7-2 with TRBJ2-3, with 8 bases aligning to TRBD2. Germline values: CDR1 SGHTA, CDR2 FQGNSA. V shed 4 bases, J shed 4 bases, and the junction held 7 bases outside the gene matches. This CDR3 spans 15 amino acids. As DNA, the CDR3 is TGTGCCAGCAGCTATAGCGGGATAGCGTCAGATACGCAGTATTTT. It translates to CASSYSGIASDTQYF. The variable domain in full, with the rest retrieved from reference TRBV7-2 and TRBJ2-3, is GAGVSQSPSNKVTEKGKDVELRCDPISGHTALYWYRQSLGQGLEFLIYFQGNSAPDKSGLPSDRFSAERTGGSVSTLTIQRTQQEDSAVYLCASSYSGIASDTQYFGPGTRLTVL.

The chain combines TRBV7-6 with TRBJ2-5; possibly TRBD1 for D (6 bases). V lost 4 bases, J lost 1 base, and 13 bases lay in between. The CDR3 runs 15 residues. Looked up from germline, CDR1 is SGHVS and CDR2 is FNYEAQ. The CDR3 nucleotides are TGTGCCAGCAGCTCCCGGGACAACGCCCAAGAGACCCAGTACTTC. Translation: CASSSRDNAQETQYF.

This clonotype was recorded at least ten times. V usage is TRBV5-1 and J usage is TRBJ2-1; 8 bases agree with TRBD2. CDR1 and CDR2 from the germline V gene are SGHRS and YFSETQ. CDR3 length: 14 amino acids. The V and J ends lost 2 bases and 6 bases, in that order; junction bases with no gene match: 4. DNA for the CDR3: TGCGCCAGCAGCTTAGCGGGAGACGCCAATGAGCAGTTCTTC. This encodes CASSLAGDANEQFF. The full variable domain, its missing parts supplied by reference TRBV5-1 and TRBJ2-1, is KAGVTQTPRYLIKTRGQQVTLSCSPISGHRSVSWYQQTPGQGLQFLFEYFSETQRNKGNFPGRFSGRQFSNSRSEMNVSTLELGDSALYLCASSLAGDANEQFFGPGTRLTVL.

This clonotype occurred a few times. This chain connects TRBV4-3 to TRBJ1-4; TRBD1 agrees at 10 bases. From germline, CDR1 is LGHNA and CDR2 YSLEER. With 0 bases clipped from V and 7 bases from J, the junction kept 5 bases outside the gene matches. The CDR3 contains 16 residues. The CDR3 DNA follows: TGCGCCAGCAGCCAAGATTCGGGACAGGGGAGTGAAAAACTGTTTTTT. Translating it yields CASSQDSGQGSEKLFF.

In this sample, this clonotype turned up a few times. The V and J genes are TRBV6-5 and TRBJ2-7, with a possible D match to TRBD1 (5 bases). CDR1 and CDR2 from the germline V gene are MNHEY and SVGAGI. The CDR3 is 13 residues long. Trimming took off 2 bases at V and 7 bases at J, with 12 bases between the two ends. CDR3 in DNA: TGTGCCAGCAGTTACCAGGGTCTTCGGGAGCAGTACTTC. This sequence encodes CASSYQGLREQYF.

The chain employs TRBV20-1 and TRBJ2-7; tentatively, D is TRBD2 (7 bases). V lost 3 bases and J lost 6, with 15 bases in between. Germline CDR1 DFQATT, CDR2 SNEGSKA (reference sequence). The CDR3 length is 13 residues. The CDR3 sequence: CSARRAGDTEQYF. In DNA form, the CDR3 reads TGCAGTGCTAGGCGGGCGGGGGACACCGAGCAGTACTTC.

Many counts were recorded for this clonotype. The chain combines TRBV20-1 with TRBJ1-6, with TRBD1 matching over 7 bases. This CDR3 has 14 residues. From germline, CDR1 is DFQATT and CDR2 SNEGSKA (reference sequence). The junction had 7 bases not matched to a gene; V was cut back by 6 bases and J by 5 bases. CDR3 loop: CSADRDRDNSPLHF. CDR3 coding DNA: TGCAGTGCCGACCGGGACAGAGATAATTCACCCCTCCACTTT.

CDR3 nucleotide sequence: TGCAGTGCTACGTACTCGCCGTTGCCCTACGAGCAGTACTTC. It specifies CSATYSPLPYEQYF. The gene calls are TRBV20-1 and TRBJ2-7; D gene uncertain. This CDR3 has 14 residues. V dropped 4 bases and J dropped 2 bases, with 15 bases sitting between them. Per the germline V gene, CDR1 is DFQATT and CDR2 is SNEGSKA (reference sequence).

The V and J genes are TRBV7-9 and TRBJ2-1; perhaps TRBD2 as D (5 bases). The length of the CDR3 is 15 residues. Trimming left V 8 bases short and J 3 bases short, with 17 bases between. CDR1 SEHNR and CDR2 FQNEAQ come from the germline V gene (reference sequence). The CDR3 DNA follows: TGTGCCAGCCGCGGGTTTCTAGGCGGCTACAATGAGCAGTTCTTC. It translates to CASRGFLGGYNEQFF.

This clonotype was picked up a small number of times. The V and J genes are TRBV5-1 and TRBJ2-7; D uncertain. The CDR3 spans 16 residues. V lost 3 bases and J 6 bases, leaving 22 bases between the germline ends. CDR1 and CDR2 (germline): SGHRS, YFSETQ. The CDR3 DNA follows: TGCGCCAGCAGCTCCGGAGTGGTGCGCGGCGGTGTCGAGCAGTACTTC. Its translation is CASSSGVVRGGVEQYF. The whole variable domain, filled in from reference TRBV5-1 and TRBJ2-7, reads KAGVTQTPRYLIKTRGQQVTLSCSPISGHRSVSWYQQTPGQGLQFLFEYFSETQRNKGNFPGRFSGRQFSNSRSEMNVSTLELGDSALYLCASSSGVVRGGVEQYFGPGTRLTVT.